This T cell receptor (beta chain) stems from a study of cytomegalovirus exposure and HLA in healthy donors. Whole-study context: Membership in the Caucasian-associated ancestry cluster was found for 81% of 398 genotyped donors. Study findings and constraints: More than 150 TCR beta chains were listed as cytomegalovirus-associated. When presence/absence was analysed, sequencing depth was taken to be roughly uniform across donors.

The CDR3 extends over 16 amino acids. Germline V gene data show CDR1 as SGHTA and CDR2 as FQGNSA. Trimming took off 4 bases at V and 9 bases at J, with 21 bases between the two ends. Vbeta (60) and Jbeta (13) primers were used in the PCR. Assay used: immunoSEQ multiplex PCR; TCRdb lists only in-frame clones, some missing. The table lists some 160,000 clones, 73% of them singletons. Points on this clone: The antigen is undetermined.

The chain has TRBV7-2 and TRBJ1-4, with D hard to call. Sequenced sample: PBMCs. This clonotype originated in a woman younger than 30 in good health and CMV-seropositive. The CDR3: CASSSRRGLDSQKLFF. In DNA, the CDR3 is TGTGCCAGCAGCTCCCGACGTGGCTTGGACTCTCAAAAACTGTTTTTT.